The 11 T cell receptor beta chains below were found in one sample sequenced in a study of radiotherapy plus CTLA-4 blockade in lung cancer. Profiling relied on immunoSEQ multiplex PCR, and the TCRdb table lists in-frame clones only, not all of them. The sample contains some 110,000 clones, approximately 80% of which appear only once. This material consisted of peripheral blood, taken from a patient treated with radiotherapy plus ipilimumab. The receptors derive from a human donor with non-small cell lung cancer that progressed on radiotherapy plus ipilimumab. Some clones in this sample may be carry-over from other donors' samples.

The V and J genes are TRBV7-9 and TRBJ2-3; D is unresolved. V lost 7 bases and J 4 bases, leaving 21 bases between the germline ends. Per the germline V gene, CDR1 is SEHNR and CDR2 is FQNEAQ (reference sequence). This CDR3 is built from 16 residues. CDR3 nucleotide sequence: TGTGCCAGCACCACCCGGGTCGGTAGTCTTGCAGATACGCAGTATTTT. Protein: CASTTRVGSLADTQYF.

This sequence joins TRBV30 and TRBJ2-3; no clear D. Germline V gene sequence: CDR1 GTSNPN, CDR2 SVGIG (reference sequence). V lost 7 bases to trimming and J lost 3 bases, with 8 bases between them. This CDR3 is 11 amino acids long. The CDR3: CASQGTDTQYF. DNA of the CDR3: TGTGCCTCACAAGGGACAGATACGCAGTATTTT.

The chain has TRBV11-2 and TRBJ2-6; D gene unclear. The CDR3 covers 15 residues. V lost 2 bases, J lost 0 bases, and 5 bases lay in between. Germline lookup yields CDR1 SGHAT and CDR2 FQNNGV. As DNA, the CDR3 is TGTGCCAGCAGCTTATTGGGCTCTGGGGCCAACGTCCTGACTTTC. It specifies CASSLLGSGANVLTF.

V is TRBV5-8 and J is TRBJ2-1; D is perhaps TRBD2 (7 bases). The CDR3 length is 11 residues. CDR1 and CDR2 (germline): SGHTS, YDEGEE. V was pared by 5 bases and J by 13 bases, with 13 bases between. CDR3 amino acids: CASSPGGPQFF. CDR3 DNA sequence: TGTGCCAGCAGTCCGGGGGGCCCACAGTTCTTC.

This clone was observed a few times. The CDR3 DNA is TGTGCCAGCAGTGACAGAAGCTCCTATAATTCACCCCTCCACTTT. This translates into CASSDRSSYNSPLHF. The V call is TRBV2, the J call TRBJ1-6; no clear D gene. This CDR3 spans 15 amino acids. The germline V gene has CDR1 SNHLY and CDR2 FYNNEI. The V gene lost 3 bases and the J gene lost 0 bases, with 6 bases spanning the gap.

CDR3 coding DNA: TGTGCCAGCAGCTTACGGGCAGGGCGGAACGAAAAACTGTTTTTT. This codes for CASSLRAGRNEKLFF. The genes are TRBV7-2 and TRBJ1-4; a weak D match, TRBD1 (5 bases). This CDR3 spans 15 amino acids. Trimming stripped 2 bases from V and 8 bases from J, with 15 bases between. CDR1 and CDR2 (germline): SGHTA, FQGNSA.

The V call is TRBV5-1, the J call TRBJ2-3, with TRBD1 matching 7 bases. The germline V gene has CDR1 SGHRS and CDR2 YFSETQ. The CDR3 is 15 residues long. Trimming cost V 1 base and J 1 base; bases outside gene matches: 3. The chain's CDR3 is CASSLQGDGTDTQYF. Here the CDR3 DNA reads TGCGCCAGCAGCTTGCAGGGGGATGGCACAGATACGCAGTATTTT.

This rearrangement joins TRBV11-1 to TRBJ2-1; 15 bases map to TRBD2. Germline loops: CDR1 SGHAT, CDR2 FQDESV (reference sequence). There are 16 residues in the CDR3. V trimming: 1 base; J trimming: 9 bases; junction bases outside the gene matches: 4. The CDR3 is CASSLGTSGGAGEQFF. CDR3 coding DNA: TGTGCCAGCAGCTTAGGGACTAGCGGGGGGGCAGGTGAGCAGTTCTTC.

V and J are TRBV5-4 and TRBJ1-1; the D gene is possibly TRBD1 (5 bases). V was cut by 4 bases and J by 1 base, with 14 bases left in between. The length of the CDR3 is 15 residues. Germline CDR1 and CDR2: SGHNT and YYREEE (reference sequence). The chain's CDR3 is CASSPLGRENTEAFF. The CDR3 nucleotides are TGTGCCAGCAGCCCGCTGGGCAGGGAGAACACTGAAGCTTTCTTT.

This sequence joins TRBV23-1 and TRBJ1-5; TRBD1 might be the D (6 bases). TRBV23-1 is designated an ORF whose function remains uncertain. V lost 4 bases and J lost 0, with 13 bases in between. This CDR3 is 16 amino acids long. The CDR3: CASSPRGGPSNQPQHF. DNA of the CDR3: TGCGCCAGCAGTCCTCGGGGGGGGCCTAGCAATCAGCCCCAGCATTTT.

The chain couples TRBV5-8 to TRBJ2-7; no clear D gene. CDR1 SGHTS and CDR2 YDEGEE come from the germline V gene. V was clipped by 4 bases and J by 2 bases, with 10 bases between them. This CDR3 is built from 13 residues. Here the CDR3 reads CASSRGVAYEQYF. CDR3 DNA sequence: TGTGCCAGCAGCCGTGGGGTTGCCTACGAGCAGTACTTC.